This T cell receptor beta chain was found in a study of identical twins. General observations from the study: Analyses based on zero insertions could be partly confounded by invariant MAIT and iNKT cells.

This clonotype has a count of ten or more. Its specificity is unknown. In TCRdb, the 5' RACE reads were re-called with MiXCR into one record per CDR3 protein. The sample has hundreds of thousands of distinct CDR3 sequences, less than 25% seen once. The CDR3 loop spans 12 amino acids. V lost 5 bases and J 1 base, leaving 4 bases between the germline ends. These data are also associated with another study on T cells expressing NK-cell markers. That work states: As a fraction of CD8+ T cells, dominant NKG2C+ clonotypes reached about 1.0-8% in six donors.

V and J are TRBV12-3 or TRBV12-4 and TRBJ2-3, with D uncertain. The material sequenced was CD4+ T cells sorted from blood. The clonotype comes from a young woman in good health. The CDR3 is CASSRGTDTQYF. The CDR3 nucleotides read TGTGCCAGCAGTCGGGGCACAGATACGCAGTATTTT.